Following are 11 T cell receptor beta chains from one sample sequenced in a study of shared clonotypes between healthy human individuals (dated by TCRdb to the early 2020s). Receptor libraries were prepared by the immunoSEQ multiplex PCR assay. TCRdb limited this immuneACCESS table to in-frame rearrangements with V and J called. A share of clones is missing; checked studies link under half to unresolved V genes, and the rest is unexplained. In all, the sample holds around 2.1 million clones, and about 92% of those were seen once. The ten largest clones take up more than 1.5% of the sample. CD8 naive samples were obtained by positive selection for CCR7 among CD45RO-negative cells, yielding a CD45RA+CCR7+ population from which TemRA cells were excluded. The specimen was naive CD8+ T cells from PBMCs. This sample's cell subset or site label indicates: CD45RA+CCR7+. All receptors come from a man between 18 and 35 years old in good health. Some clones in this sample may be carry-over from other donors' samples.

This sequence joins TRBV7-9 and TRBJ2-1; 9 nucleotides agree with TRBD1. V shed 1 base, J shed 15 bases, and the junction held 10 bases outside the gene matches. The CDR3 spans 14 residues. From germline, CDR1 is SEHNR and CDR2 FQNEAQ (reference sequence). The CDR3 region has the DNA TGTGCCAGCAGCTTAGGTTCCCCCGGGACAGGGTGGTTCTTC. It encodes CASSLGSPGTGWFF.

In nucleotides, the CDR3 is TGTGCCAGCAGCTTACGTGTTAACTCCTACGAGCAGTACTTC. Protein: CASSLRVNSYEQYF. The J gene is TRBJ2-7, the V gene TRBV7-9; no reliable D call. The CDR3 extends over 14 amino acids. Trimming removed 2 bases from V and 0 bases from J, with 8 bases in between. The germline V gene has CDR1 SEHNR and CDR2 FQNEAQ (reference sequence).

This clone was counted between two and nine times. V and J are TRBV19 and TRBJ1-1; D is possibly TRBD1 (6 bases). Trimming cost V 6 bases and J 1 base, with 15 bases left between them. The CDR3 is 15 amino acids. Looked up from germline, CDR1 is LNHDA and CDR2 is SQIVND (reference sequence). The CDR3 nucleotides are TGTGCCAGTAGCCCCATAGGACAGAGGAACACTGAAGCTTTCTTT. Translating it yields CASSPIGQRNTEAFF.

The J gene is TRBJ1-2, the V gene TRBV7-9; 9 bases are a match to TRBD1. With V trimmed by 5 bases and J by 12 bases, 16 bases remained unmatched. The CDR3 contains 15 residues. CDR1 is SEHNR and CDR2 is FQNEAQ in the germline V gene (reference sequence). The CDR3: CASSARDRDPAANTF. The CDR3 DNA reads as TGTGCCAGCAGCGCCCGGGACAGGGATCCTGCGGCTAACACCTTC.

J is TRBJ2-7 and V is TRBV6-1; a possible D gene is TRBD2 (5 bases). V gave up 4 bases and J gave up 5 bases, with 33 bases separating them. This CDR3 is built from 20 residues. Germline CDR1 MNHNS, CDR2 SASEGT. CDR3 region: CASSAELGQSGKHLRDEQYF. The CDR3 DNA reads TGTGCCAGCAGTGCAGAATTGGGTCAAAGCGGAAAACACCTTCGGGACGAGCAGTACTTC.

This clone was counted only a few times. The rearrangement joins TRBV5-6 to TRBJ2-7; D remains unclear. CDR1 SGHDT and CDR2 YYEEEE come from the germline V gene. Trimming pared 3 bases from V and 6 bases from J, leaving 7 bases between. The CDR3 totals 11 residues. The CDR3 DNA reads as TGTGCCAGCAGCTGGACGGGCGAGCAGTACTTC. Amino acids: CASSWTGEQYF.

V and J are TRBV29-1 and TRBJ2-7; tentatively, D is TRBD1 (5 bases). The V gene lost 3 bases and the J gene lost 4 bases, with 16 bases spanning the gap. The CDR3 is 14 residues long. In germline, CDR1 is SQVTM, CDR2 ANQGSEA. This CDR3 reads CSVEKAGKKYEQYF. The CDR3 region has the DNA TGCAGCGTTGAGAAGGCAGGGAAAAAGTACGAGCAGTACTTC.

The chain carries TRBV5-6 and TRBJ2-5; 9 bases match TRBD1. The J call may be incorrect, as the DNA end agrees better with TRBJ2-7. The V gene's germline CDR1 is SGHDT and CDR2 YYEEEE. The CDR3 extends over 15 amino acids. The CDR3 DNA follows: TGTGCCAGCAGCATCGGACAGGGGAGGAACCACGAGCAGTACTTC. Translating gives CASSIGQGRNHEQYF.

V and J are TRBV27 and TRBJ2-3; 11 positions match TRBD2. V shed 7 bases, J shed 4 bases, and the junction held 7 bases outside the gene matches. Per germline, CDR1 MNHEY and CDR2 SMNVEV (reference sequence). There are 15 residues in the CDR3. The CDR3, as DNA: TGTGCCAGCACCAACTTAGCGGGAGGGGCAGATACGCAGTATTTT. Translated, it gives CASTNLAGGADTQYF.

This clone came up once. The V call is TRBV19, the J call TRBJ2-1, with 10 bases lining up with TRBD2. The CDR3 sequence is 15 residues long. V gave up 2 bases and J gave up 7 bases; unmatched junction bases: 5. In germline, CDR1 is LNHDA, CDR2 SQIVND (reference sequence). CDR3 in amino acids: CASSIIAGGMNEQFF. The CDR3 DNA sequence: TGTGCCAGTAGTATAATAGCGGGAGGTATGAATGAGCAGTTCTTC.

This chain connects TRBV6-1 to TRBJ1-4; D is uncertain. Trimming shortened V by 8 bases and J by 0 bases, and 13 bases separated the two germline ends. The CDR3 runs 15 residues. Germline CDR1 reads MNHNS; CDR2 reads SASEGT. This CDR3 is CASHKRAATNEKLFF. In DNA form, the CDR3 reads TGTGCCAGCCACAAAAGGGCCGCAACTAATGAAAAACTGTTTTTT.